This T cell receptor (beta chain) was documented in a study of blood T cells in healthy people across ages. Study in general: In model experiments, template switching was able to capture about one barcoded beta molecule for every two T cells that were present.

Healthy Russian Caucasian donors spanned ages about 6 to 100 years. It was with a sample-barcoded 5' primer and a J-beta primer mix that a second PCR of roughly 6 to 11 cycles was run. Every sample produced at least 2.5 million CDR3-containing paired-end reads. TCRdb reprocessed the 5' RACE reads with MiXCR, giving one entry per CDR3 protein. This sample has roughly 500,000 distinct CDR3 sequences; approximately 30% occur once, and the top ten carry approximately 17%. This clonotype has a count of ten or more. Antigen unknown. The CDR3 spans 15 residues. The germline V gene encodes CDR1 SGDLS and CDR2 YYNGEE. Trimming took off 0 bases at V and 2 bases at J, with 12 bases between the two ends. Study results and caveats: Relative to aged donors, long-lived donors carried more naive CD4+ cells and displayed higher diversity.

The sequenced sample was blood. The sequence came from a woman in her 70s in good health. J is TRBJ2-7 and V is TRBV9, with D unclear. In nucleotides, the CDR3 is TGTGCCAGCAGCGTAGGGGCCTCGGATCCCTACGAGCAGTACTTC. Translated: CASSVGASDPYEQYF.